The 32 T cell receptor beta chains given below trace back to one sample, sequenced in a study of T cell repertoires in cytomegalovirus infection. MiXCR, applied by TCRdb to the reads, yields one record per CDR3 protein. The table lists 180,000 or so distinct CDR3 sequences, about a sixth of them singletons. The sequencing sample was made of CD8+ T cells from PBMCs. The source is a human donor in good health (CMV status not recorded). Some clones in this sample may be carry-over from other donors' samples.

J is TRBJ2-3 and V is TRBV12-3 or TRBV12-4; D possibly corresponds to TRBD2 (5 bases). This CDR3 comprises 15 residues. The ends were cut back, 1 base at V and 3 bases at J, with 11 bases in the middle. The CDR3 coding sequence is TGTGCCAGCAGTTTAGGAATAGCGATAACAGATACGCAGTATTTT. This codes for CASSLGIAITDTQYF.

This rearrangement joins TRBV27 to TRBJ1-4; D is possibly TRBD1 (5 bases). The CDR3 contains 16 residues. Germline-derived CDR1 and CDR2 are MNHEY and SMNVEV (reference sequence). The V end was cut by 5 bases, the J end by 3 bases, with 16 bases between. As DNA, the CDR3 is TGTGCCAGCAGTCCTTTCCCTCGGGACGCTAATGAAAAACTGTTTTTT. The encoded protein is CASSPFPRDANEKLFF.

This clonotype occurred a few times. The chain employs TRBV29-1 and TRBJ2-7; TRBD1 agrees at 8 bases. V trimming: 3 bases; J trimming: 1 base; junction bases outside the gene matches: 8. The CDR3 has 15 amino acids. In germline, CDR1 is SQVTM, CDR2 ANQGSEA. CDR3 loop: CSVDGTGDLSYEQYF. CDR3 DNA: TGCAGCGTTGACGGGACAGGAGACCTATCCTACGAGCAGTACTTC.

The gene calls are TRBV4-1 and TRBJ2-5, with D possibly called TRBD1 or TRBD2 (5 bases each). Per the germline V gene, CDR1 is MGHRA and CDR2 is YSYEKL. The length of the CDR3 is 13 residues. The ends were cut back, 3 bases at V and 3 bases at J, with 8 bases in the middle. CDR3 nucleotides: TGCGCCAGCAGCCACGGGACGGAAGAGACCCAGTACTTC. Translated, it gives CASSHGTEETQYF.

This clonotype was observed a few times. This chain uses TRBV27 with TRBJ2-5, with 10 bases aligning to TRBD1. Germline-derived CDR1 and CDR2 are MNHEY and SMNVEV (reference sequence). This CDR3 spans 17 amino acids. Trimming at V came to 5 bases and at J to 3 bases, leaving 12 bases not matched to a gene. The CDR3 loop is CASSLYEGQGLKETQYF. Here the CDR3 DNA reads TGTGCCAGCAGTCTATACGAGGGACAGGGGTTGAAAGAGACCCAGTACTTC.

In DNA, the CDR3 is TGTGCCAGCAGCTTGGTGACTTTCAACTCTCGCGCAGATACGCAGTATTTT. Its translation: CASSLVTFNSRADTQYF. This chain connects TRBV7-2 to TRBJ2-3; D is uncertain. V dropped 3 bases and J dropped 4 bases, with 20 bases sitting between them. This CDR3 has 17 residues. Germline CDR1 is SGHTA and CDR2 is FQGNSA.

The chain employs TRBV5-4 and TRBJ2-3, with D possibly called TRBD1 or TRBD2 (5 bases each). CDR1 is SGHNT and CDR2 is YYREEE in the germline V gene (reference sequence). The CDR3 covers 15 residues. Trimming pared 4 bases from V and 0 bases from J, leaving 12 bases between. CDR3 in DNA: TGTGCCAGCAGCCGGGGACCTTCGAGCACAGATACGCAGTATTTT. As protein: CASSRGPSSTDTQYF.

The CDR3 loop reads CASSYTTGLGDTQYF. The CDR3 DNA follows: TGTGCCAGCAGCTACACGACAGGTTTGGGAGATACGCAGTATTTT. V usage is TRBV11-2 and J usage is TRBJ2-3; TRBD1 might be the D (6 bases). The length of the CDR3 is 15 residues. V was shortened by 4 bases and J by 5 bases, with 16 bases between the two germline ends. Germline CDR1 reads SGHAT; CDR2 reads FQNNGV.

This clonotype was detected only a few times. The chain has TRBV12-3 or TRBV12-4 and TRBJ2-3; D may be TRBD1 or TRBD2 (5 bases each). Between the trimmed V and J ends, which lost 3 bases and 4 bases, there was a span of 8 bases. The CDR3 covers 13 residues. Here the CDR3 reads CASSFGTPDTQYF. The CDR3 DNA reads TGTGCCAGCAGTTTTGGGACCCCAGATACGCAGTATTTT.

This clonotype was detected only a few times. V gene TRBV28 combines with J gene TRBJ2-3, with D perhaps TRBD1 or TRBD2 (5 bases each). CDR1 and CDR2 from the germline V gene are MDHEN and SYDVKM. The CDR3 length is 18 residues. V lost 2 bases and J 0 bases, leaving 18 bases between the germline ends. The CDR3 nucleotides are TGTGCCAGCAGTTTACCCTTCCCCCGGGACCTGAGCACAGATACGCAGTATTTT. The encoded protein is CASSLPFPRDLSTDTQYF.

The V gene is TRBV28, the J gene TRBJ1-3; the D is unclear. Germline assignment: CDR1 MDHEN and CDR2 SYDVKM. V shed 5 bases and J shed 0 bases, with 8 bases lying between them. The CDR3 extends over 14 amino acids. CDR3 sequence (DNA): TGTGCCAGCAGTGGACCTAGCTCTGGAAACACCATATATTTT. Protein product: CASSGPSSGNTIYF.

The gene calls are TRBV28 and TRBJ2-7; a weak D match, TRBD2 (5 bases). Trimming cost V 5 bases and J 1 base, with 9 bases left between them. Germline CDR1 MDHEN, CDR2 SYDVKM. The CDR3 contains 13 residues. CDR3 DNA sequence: TGTGCCAGCAGTCTCCCGGGATCCTACGAGCAGTACTTC. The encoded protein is CASSLPGSYEQYF.

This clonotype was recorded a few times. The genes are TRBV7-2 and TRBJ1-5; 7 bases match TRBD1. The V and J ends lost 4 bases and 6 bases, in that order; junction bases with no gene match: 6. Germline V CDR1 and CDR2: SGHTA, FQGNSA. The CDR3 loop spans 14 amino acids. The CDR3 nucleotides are TGTGCCAGCAGCTCGAATCAGGGGGGTCAGCCCCAGCATTTT. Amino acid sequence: CASSSNQGGQPQHF.

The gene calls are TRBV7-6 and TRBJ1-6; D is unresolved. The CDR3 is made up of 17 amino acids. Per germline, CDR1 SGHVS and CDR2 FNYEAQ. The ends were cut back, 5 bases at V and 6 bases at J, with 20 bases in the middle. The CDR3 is CASSPVEIHHSNSPLHF. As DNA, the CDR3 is TGTGCCAGCAGCCCCGTGGAGATCCACCACTCTAATTCACCCCTCCACTTT.

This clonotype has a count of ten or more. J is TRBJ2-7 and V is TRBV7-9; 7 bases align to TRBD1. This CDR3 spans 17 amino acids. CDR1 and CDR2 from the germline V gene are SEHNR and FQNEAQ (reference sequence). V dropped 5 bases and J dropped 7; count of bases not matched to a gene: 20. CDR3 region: CASSMNVGGGLALEQYF. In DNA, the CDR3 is TGTGCCAGCAGCATGAACGTAGGGGGCGGGCTCGCCCTGGAGCAGTACTTC.

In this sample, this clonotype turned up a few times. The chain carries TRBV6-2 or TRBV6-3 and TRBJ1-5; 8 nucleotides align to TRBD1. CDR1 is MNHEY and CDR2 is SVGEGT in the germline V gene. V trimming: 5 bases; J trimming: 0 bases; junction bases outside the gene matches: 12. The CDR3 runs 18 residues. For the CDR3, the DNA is TGTGCCAGCAGTCGATGGACAGGGAAAAGTTATAGCAATCAGCCCCAGCATTTT. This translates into CASSRWTGKSYSNQPQHF.

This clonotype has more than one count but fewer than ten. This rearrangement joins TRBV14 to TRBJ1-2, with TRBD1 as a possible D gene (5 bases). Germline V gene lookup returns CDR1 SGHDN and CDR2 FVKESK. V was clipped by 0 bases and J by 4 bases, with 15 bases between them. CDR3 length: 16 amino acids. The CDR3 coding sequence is TGTGCCAGCAGCCAAGAAAGCGCAGGGCCCCTCTATGGCTACACCTTC. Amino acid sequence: CASSQESAGPLYGYTF.

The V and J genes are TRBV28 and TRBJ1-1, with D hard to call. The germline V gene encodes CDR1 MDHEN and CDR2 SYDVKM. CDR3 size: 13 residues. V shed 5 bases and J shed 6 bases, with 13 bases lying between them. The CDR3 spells CASSMDSRAEAFF. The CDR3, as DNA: TGTGCCAGCAGTATGGATTCTAGAGCTGAAGCTTTCTTT.

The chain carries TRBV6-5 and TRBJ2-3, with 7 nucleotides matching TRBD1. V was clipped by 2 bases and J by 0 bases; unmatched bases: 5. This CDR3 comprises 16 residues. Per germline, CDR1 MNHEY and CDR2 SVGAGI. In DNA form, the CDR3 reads TGTGCCAGCAGTTACACGACAGGGTTCAGCACAGATACGCAGTATTTT. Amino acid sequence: CASSYTTGFSTDTQYF.

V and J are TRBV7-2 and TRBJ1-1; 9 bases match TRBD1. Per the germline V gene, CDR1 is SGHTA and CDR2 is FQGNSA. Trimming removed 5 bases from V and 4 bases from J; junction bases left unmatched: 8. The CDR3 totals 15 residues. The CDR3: CASSPDRGSGTEAFF. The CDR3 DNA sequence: TGTGCCAGCAGCCCGGACAGGGGTTCGGGCACTGAAGCTTTCTTT.

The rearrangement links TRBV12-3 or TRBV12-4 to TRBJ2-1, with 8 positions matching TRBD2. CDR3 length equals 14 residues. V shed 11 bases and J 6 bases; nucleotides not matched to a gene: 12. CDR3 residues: CAVGGGEMVNEQFF. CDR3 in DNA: TGTGCCGTCGGGGGGGGCGAGATGGTCAATGAGCAGTTCTTC.

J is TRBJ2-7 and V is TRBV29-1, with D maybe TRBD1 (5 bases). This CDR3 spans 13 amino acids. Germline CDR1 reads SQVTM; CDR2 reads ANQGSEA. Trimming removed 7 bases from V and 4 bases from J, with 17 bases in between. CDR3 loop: CSAIGRGFYEQYF. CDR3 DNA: TGCAGCGCCATCGGAAGGGGATTTTACGAGCAGTACTTC.

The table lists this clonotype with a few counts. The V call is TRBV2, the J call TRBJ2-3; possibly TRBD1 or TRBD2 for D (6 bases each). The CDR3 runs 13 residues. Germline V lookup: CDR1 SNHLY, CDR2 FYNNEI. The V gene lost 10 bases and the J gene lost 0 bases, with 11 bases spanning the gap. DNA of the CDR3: TGTGCCATTAGGGGGGAAAGCACAGATACGCAGTATTTT. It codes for CAIRGESTDTQYF.

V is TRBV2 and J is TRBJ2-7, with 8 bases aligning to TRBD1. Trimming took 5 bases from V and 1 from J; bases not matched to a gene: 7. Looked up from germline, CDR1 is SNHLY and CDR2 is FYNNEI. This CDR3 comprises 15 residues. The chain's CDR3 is CASSPGQGESYEQYF. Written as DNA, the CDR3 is TGTGCCAGCAGTCCAGGACAGGGTGAATCCTACGAGCAGTACTTC. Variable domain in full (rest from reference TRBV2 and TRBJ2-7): EPEVTQTPSHQVTQMGQEVILRCVPISNHLYFYWYRQILGQKVEFLVSFYNNEISEKSEIFDDQFSVERPDGSNFTLKIRSTKLEDSAMYFCASSPGQGESYEQYFGPGTRLTVT.

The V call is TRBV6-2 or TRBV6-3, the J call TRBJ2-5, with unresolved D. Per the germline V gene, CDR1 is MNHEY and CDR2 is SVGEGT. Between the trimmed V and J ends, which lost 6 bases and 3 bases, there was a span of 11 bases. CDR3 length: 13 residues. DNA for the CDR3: TGTGCCAGCAGCCCCCCAGCTGAAGAGACCCAGTACTTC. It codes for CASSPPAEETQYF.

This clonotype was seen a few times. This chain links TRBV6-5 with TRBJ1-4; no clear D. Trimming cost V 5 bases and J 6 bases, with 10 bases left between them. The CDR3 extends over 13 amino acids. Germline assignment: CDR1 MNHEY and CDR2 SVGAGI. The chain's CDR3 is CASSQTRDEKLFF. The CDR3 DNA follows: TGTGCCAGCAGTCAGACAAGGGATGAAAAACTGTTTTTT.

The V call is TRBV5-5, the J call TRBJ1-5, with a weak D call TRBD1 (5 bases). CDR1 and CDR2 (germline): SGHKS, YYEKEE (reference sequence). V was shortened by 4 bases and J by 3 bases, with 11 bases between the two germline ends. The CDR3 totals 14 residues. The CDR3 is CASSLDGANQPQHF. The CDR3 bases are TGTGCCAGCAGCCTGGACGGGGCCAATCAGCCCCAGCATTTT.

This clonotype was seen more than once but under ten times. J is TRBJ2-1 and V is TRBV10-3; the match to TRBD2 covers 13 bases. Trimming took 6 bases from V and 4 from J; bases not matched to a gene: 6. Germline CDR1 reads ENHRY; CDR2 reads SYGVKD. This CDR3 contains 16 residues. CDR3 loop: CAIRPGTSGEYNEQFF. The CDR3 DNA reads TGTGCCATCAGACCCGGGACTAGCGGGGAGTACAATGAGCAGTTCTTC.

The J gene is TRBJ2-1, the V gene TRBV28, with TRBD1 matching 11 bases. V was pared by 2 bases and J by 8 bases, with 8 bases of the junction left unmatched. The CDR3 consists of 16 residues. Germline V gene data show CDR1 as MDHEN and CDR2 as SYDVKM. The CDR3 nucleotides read TGTGCCAGCAGTTTAATTAGTAGGACAGGGGGCTATGAGCAGTTCTTC. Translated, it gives CASSLISRTGGYEQFF. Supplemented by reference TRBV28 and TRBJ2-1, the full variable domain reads DVKVTQSSRYLVKRTGEKVFLECVQDMDHENMFWYRQDPGLGLRLIYFSYDVKMKEKGDIPEGYSVSREKKERFSLILESASTNQTSMYLCASSLISRTGGYEQFFGPGTRLTVL.

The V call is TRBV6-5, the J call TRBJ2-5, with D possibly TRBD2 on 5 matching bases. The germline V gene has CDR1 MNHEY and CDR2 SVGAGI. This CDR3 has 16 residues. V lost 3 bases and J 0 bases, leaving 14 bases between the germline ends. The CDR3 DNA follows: TGTGCCAGCAGTTATCGGTCCAGCGGCCACCAAGAGACCCAGTACTTC. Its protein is CASSYRSSGHQETQYF.

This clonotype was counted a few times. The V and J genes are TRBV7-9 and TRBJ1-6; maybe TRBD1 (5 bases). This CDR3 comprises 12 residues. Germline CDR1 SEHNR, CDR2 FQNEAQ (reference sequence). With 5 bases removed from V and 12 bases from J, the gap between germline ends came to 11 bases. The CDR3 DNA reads TGTGCCAGCAGCGCAGCTCAGGGACCCCTCCACTTT. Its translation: CASSAAQGPLHF.

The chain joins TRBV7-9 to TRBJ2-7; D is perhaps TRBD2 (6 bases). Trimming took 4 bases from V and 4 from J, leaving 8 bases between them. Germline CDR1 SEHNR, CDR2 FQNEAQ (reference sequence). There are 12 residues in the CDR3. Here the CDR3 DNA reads TGTGCCAGCAGCTGGAGGGTGTACGAGCAGTACTTC. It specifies CASSWRVYEQYF.